This TCR beta chain emerged from a study of post-analysis software for immune sequencing data. Incorporated into the TCR beta cDNA libraries were unique molecular identifiers, which served to reduce PCR and sequencing biases. The authors obtained some 500,000 cDNA molecules from about 0.94 to 9.7 million T cells. Each CDR3 protein is one row after TCRdb ran MiXCR on the PCR reads. The sample has under 650,000 distinct CDR3 sequences, roughly two fifths seen once. V lost 5 bases and J lost 8; bases outside the gene matches: 17. Germline V lookup: CDR1 SNHLY, CDR2 FYNNEI. The CDR3 has 16 residues. Study-wide findings and caveats: The normalized Chao1 diversity of multiple sclerosis patients was significantly lower than that of controls. By F measure, strong co-clustering occurred among samples prepared in the same batch. Five TRBV segments occurring more often in patients than controls included TRBV5-6, TRBV5-1 and TRBV20-1.

This clonotype was counted a few times. The antigen remains unidentified. The clonotype originates from a girl aged 5 to 17 with multiple sclerosis. Sequencing was done on a sample of blood. This rearrangement joins TRBV2 to TRBJ1-2; 7 bases agree with TRBD1. DNA for the CDR3: TGTGCCAGCAGTTATAAAACGGGGACAGCGGGAGAGGGCTACACCTTC. Amino acids: CASSYKTGTAGEGYTF.